These 7 T cell receptor beta chains were sequenced from one sample in a study of OX40 agonist ivuxolimab in advanced cancers. Here immunoSEQ multiplex PCR was the method, and the copy in TCRdb shows in-frame clones only, minus some. The table has roughly 80,000 clones, 86% seen once. The source was CD4+ or CD8+ T cells sorted from blood, collected in a trial of the OX40 agonist ivuxolimab. These receptors were collected from an adult with an advanced solid tumor such as melanoma, head and neck, liver or kidney cancer.

The chain recombines TRBV7-3 with TRBJ2-2; D is ambiguous. Trimming removed 1 base at V and 3 bases at J, with 12 bases between. CDR1 is SGHTA, CDR2 FQGTGA, per germline. The length of the CDR3 is 16 residues. CDR3 in DNA: TGTGCCAGCAGCTTAATGGCCGACTCGTACACCGGGGAGCTGTTTTTT. This gives the protein CASSLMADSYTGELFF.

V is TRBV18 and J is TRBJ1-2, with D perhaps matching TRBD1 (5 bases). CDR3 size: 12 residues. Trimming took 4 bases from V and 6 from J, leaving 9 bases between them. Per the germline V gene, CDR1 is KGHSH and CDR2 is LQKENI. Here the CDR3 reads CASSLTGHGYTF. DNA of the CDR3: TGTGCCAGCTCACTTACAGGACATGGCTACACCTTC. Full variable domain (remainder filled in from reference TRBV18 and TRBJ1-2): NAGVMQNPRHLVRRRGQEARLRCSPMKGHSHVYWYRQLPEEGLKFMVYLQKENIIDESGMPKERFSAEFPKEGPSILRIQQVVRGDSAAYFCASSLTGHGYTFGSGTRLTVV.

This clone appeared a single time. The V call is TRBV12-5, the J call TRBJ2-5; TRBD2 matches 7 bases. The V segment lost 0 bases and the J segment 0 bases; nucleotides outside the gene matches: 10. CDR1 is LGHNT and CDR2 is FRNRAP in the germline V gene. The CDR3 spans 18 residues. The CDR3 loop reads CASGLVFDGRIHQETQYF. In DNA, the CDR3 is TGTGCTAGTGGTTTGGTATTCGACGGGAGGATCCACCAAGAGACCCAGTACTTC.

This chain links TRBV4-2 with TRBJ1-4; TRBD1 matches at 7 bases. The length of the CDR3 is 16 residues. Germline assignment: CDR1 LGHNA and CDR2 YNFKEQ. The junction had 9 bases not matched to a gene; V was cut back by 0 bases and J by 8 bases. CDR3 residues: CASSQDQGTAAEKLFF. CDR3 DNA sequence: TGTGCCAGCAGCCAAGATCAGGGGACAGCTGCCGAAAAACTGTTTTTT.

The chain carries TRBV5-4 and TRBJ2-3; D ambiguous. Trimming cost V 0 bases and J 5 bases, with 13 bases left between them. Germline V gives CDR1 SGHNT, CDR2 YYREEE (reference sequence). This CDR3 has 15 residues. The CDR3 nucleotides are TGTGCCAGCAGCTTGGGAAGGGTAAAAATAGATACGCAGTATTTT. As protein: CASSLGRVKIDTQYF.

This clone showed up just once. The genes are TRBV28 and TRBJ2-2; 8 bases match TRBD1. This CDR3 region has 14 residues. V dropped 5 bases and J dropped 4; count of bases not matched to a gene: 3. Per germline, CDR1 MDHEN and CDR2 SYDVKM. CDR3 bases: TGTGCCAGCAGTGGTACAGGGGGCACCGGGGAGCTGTTTTTT. It encodes CASSGTGGTGELFF.

The rearrangement uses TRBV6-4 and TRBJ2-3; 10 bases are a match to TRBD2. V shed 9 bases and J 0 bases; nucleotides not matched to a gene: 3. Germline assignment: CDR1 MRHNA and CDR2 SNTAGT. The CDR3 is 14 amino acids. CDR3 residues: CASRAGGSTDTQYF. DNA for the CDR3: TGTGCCAGTCGAGCGGGAGGGAGCACAGATACGCAGTATTTT.